This TCR beta chain derives from a study of shared clonotypes between healthy human individuals. Findings and caveats of the study: Naive subsets generally exceeded memory subsets in estimated richness. Naive CD4 clonotypes were shared across a few donors at around 5.4%.

Notes on this clone: No antigen is known for it.

Some clones are missing from TCRdb's copy, which holds only in-frame ones; the method was immunoSEQ multiplex PCR. The table shows nearly 1 million clones, with about 80% occurring only once. CDR3 length: 14 residues. V shed 3 bases, J shed 6 bases, and the junction held 3 bases outside the gene matches. Germline CDR1 reads SGHTA; CDR2 reads FQGNSA. A CD45RA+ naive subset and a CD45RA-negative memory subset were split from CD4+ cells. The chain is built from TRBV7-2 and TRBJ1-3; 9 nucleotides agree with TRBD1. The sequence derives from a man aged 18 to 30 in good health. The sequenced sample was memory CD4+ T cells sorted from blood. Indicated subset: CD45RA-negative fraction. The CDR3 DNA follows: TGTGCCAGCAGCTTGGACAGGGGAGAAAACACCATATATTTT. This translates into CASSLDRGENTIYF.